The clone carrying this TCR beta chain showed up just once. The antigen remains undetermined. The time point here: pretreatment peripheral blood. Patients in the study were battling locally advanced or metastatic urothelial carcinoma. Germline-derived CDR1 and CDR2 are MDHEN and SYDVKM. V was cut by 10 bases and J by 3 bases, with 12 bases left in between. The CDR3 contains 12 residues. Clones were read by immunoSEQ multiplex PCR, and TCRdb kept only the in-frame ones, dropping some. The sample lists just under 65,000 clones; about 81% were seen once. This entry is derived from a study of PD-L1 blockade in urothelial cancer. In the study overall: The patients first took atezolizumab in 2014, receiving 1,200 mg intravenously every 3 weeks. Typically, measured as a median, blood samples had about 140,000 T cells.

General study results and limits: In blood sampled pretreatment, TCR clonality below the median predicted better survival.

Sequenced here: PBMCs, sampled around atezolizumab (anti-PD-L1) treatment. The TCR was taken from a man aged 65 to 85 with urothelial cancer. The J gene is TRBJ1-1, the V gene TRBV28, with D uncertain. CDR3 loop: CATLLGDTEAFF. In DNA, the CDR3 is TGTGCCACCCTCCTCGGGGACACTGAAGCTTTCTTT.